Following are 3 T cell receptor beta chains from one sample sequenced in a study of blood T cell repertoires in COVID-19. Method: immunoSEQ multiplex PCR; TCRdb's copy keeps in-frame clones and lacks some. Among roughly 200,000 clones listed, more than 75% were seen once. What was sequenced was peripheral blood. The receptor source for this set is a man between 35 and 55 years old with active or convalescent COVID-19.

In this sample, this clone turned up once. J is TRBJ2-6 and V is TRBV28; TRBD1 matches at 7 bases. Per the germline V gene, CDR1 is MDHEN and CDR2 is SYDVKM. The CDR3 runs to 19 residues. V dropped 6 bases and J dropped 0; count of bases not matched to a gene: 14. CDR3 region: CASSTNWGQTYSGANVLTF. As DNA, the CDR3 is TGTGCCAGCAGCACCAATTGGGGACAGACTTACTCTGGGGCCAACGTCCTGACTTTC.

The V gene is TRBV27, the J gene TRBJ2-3; D is unclear. Trimming shortened V by 0 bases and J by 2 bases, and 15 bases separated the two germline ends. Germline CDR1 MNHEY, CDR2 SMNVEV (reference sequence). CDR3 length: 17 residues. Written as DNA, the CDR3 is TGTGCCAGCAGTTTATCCTTTTTCCCTACCACCACAGATACGCAGTATTTT. This encodes CASSLSFFPTTTDTQYF.

The J gene is TRBJ2-3, the V gene TRBV5-1, with TRBD2 identical over 7 bases. This CDR3 comprises 15 residues. V trimming: 0 bases; J trimming: 6 bases; junction bases outside the gene matches: 7. Germline V gene sequence: CDR1 SGHRS, CDR2 YFSETQ. The chain's CDR3 is CASSLGHHGRDTQYF. CDR3 sequence (DNA): TGCGCCAGCAGCTTGGGCCACCACGGGAGGGATACGCAGTATTTT.